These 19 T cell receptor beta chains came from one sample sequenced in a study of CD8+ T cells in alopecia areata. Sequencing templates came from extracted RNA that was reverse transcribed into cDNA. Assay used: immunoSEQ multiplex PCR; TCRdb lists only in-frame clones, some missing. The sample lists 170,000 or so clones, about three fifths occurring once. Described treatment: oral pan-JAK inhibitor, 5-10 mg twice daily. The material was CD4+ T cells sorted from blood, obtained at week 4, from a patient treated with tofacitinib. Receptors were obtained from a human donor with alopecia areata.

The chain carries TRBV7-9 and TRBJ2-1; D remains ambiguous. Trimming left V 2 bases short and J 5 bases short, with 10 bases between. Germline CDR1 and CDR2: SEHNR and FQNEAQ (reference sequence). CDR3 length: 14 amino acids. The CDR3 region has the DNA TGTGCCAGCAGCTTACGCCCGGGCCACAATGAGCAGTTCTTC. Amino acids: CASSLRPGHNEQFF.

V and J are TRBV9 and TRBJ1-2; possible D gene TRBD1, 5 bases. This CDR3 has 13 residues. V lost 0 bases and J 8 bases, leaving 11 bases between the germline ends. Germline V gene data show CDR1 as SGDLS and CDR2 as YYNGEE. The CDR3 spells CASSVDQGRGYTF. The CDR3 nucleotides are TGTGCCAGCAGCGTAGACCAGGGAAGGGGCTACACCTTC.

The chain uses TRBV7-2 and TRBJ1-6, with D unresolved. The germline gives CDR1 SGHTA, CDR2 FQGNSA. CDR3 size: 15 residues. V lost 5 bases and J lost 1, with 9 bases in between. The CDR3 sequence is CASSGPGSYNSPLHF. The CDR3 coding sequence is TGTGCCAGCAGCGGACCTGGGTCCTATAATTCACCCCTCCACTTT.

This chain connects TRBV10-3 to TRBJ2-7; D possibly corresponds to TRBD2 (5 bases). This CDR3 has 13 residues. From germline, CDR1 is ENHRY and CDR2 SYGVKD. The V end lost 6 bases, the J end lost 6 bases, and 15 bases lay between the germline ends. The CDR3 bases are TGTGCCATCAGCCTAGCCGCCTCGCTCGAGCAGTACTTC. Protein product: CAISLAASLEQYF.

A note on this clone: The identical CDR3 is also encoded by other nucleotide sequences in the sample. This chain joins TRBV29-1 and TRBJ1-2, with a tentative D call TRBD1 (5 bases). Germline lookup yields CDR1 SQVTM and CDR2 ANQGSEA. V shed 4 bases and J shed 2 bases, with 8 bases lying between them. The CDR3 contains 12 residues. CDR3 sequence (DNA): TGCAGCGTTGTCGCAGGGAACTATGGCTACACCTTC. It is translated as CSVVAGNYGYTF.

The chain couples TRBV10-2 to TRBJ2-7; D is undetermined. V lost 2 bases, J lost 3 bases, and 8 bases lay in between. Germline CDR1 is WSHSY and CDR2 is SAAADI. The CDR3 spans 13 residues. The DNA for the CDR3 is TGCGCCAGCAGTGAGAACTTACGCTACGAGCAGTACTTC. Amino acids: CASSENLRYEQYF.

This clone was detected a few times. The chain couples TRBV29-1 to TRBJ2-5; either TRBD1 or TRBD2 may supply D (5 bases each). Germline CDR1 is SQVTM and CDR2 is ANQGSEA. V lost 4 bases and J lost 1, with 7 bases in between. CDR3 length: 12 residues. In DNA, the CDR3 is TGCAGCGTTGGAGGGGTCCAAGAGACCCAGTACTTC. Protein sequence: CSVGGVQETQYF.

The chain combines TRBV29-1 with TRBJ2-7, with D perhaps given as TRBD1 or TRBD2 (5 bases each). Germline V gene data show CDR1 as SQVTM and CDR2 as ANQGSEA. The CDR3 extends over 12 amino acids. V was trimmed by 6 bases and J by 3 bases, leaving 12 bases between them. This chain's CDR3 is CSVWGPYYEQYF. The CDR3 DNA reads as TGCAGCGTGTGGGGACCTTACTACGAGCAGTACTTC.

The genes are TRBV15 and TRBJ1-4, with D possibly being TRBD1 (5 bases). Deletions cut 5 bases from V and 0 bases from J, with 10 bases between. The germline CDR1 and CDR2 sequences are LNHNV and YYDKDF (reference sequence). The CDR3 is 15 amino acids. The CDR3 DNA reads TGTGCCACCAGCGGAGGGACTGCAACTAATGAAAAACTGTTTTTT. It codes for CATSGGTATNEKLFF.

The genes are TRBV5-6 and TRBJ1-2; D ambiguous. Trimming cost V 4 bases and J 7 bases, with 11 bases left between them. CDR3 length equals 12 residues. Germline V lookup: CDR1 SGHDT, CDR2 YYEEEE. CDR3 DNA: TGTGCCAGCAGCATGATCAACAGTGGCTACACCTTC. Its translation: CASSMINSGYTF.

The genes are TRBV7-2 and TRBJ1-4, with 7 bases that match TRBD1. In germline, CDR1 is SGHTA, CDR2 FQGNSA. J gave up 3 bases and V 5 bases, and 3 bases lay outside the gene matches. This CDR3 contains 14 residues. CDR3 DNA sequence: TGTGCCAGCAGCCGGGGGACAGCTAATGAAAAACTGTTTTTT. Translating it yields CASSRGTANEKLFF.

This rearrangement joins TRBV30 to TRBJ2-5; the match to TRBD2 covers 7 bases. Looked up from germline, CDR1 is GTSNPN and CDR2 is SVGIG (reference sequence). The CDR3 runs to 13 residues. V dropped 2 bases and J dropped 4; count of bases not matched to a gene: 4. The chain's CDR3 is CAWSFTSAETQYF. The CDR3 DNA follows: TGTGCCTGGAGTTTTACTAGCGCAGAGACCCAGTACTTC.

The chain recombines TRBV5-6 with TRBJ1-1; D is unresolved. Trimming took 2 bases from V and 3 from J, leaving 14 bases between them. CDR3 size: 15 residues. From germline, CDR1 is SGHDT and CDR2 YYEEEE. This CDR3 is CASSFTPSGDTEAFF. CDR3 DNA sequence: TGTGCCAGCAGCTTTACTCCCTCCGGAGACACTGAAGCTTTCTTT. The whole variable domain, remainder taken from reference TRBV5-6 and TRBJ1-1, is DAGVTQSPTHLIKTRGQQVTLRCSPKSGHDTVSWYQQALGQGPQFIFQYYEEEERQRGNFPDRFSGHQFPNYSSELNVNALLLGDSALYLCASSFTPSGDTEAFFGQGTRLTVV.

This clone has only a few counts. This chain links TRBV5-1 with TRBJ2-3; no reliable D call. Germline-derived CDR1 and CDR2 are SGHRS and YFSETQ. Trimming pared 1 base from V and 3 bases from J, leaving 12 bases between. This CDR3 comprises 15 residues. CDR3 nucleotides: TGCGCCAGCAGCTTGATCCCGATCGGGACAGATACGCAGTATTTT. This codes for CASSLIPIGTDTQYF.

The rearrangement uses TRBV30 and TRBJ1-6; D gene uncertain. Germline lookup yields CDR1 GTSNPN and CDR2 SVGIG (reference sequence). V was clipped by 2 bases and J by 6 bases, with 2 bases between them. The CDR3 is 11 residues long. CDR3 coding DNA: TGTGCCTGGAGTCGTAATTCACCCCTCCACTTT. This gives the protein CAWSRNSPLHF.

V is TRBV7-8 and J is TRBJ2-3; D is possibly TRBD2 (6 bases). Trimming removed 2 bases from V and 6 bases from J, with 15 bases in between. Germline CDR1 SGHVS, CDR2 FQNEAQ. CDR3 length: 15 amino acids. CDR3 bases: TGTGCCAGCAGCTTAAGGAGGGGCCAAGGGGATACGCAGTATTTT. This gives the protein CASSLRRGQGDTQYF.

Here the CDR3 DNA reads TGCAGTGCTTGGACTCAAGAGACCCAGTACTTC. The encoded protein is CSAWTQETQYF. The chain recombines TRBV20-1 with TRBJ2-5; maybe TRBD2 (5 bases). The V end lost 5 bases, the J end lost 2 bases, and 6 bases lay between the germline ends. The CDR3 is 11 amino acids. Per the germline V gene, CDR1 is DFQATT and CDR2 is SNEGSKA (reference sequence).

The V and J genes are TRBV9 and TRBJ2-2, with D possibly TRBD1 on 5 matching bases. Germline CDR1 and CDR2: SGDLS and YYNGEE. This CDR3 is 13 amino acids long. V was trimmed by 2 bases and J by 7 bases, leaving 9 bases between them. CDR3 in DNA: TGTGCCAGCAGCGTCGCAGGGTACGGGGAGCTGTTTTTT. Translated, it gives CASSVAGYGELFF.

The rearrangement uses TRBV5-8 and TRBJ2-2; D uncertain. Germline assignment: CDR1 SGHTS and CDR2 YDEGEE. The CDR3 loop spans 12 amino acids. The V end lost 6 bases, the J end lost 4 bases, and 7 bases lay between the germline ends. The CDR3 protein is CASNRVTGELFF. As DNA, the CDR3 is TGTGCCAGCAATAGGGTCACCGGGGAGCTGTTTTTT.